One sample yielded the 8 T cell receptor beta chains listed below, sequenced in a study of blood T cell repertoires in COVID-19. The method was immunoSEQ multiplex PCR; TCRdb's version includes in-frame clones alone and lacks a portion of them. Of about 38,000 clones detected, 65% to 75% appear once; the ten largest clones hold 10% to 13%. The sequenced sample was peripheral blood. The receptors derive from a man aged 70-80 years with COVID-19, enrolled during active disease.

The chain carries TRBV27 and TRBJ1-2, with unresolved D. From germline, CDR1 is MNHEY and CDR2 SMNVEV (reference sequence). Trimming stripped 6 bases from V and 8 bases from J, with 22 bases between. The CDR3 runs to 15 residues. CDR3 in amino acids: CASSLVPGGYGGYTF. CDR3 DNA sequence: TGTGCCAGCAGCCTAGTGCCGGGAGGCTATGGCGGCTACACCTTC.

V gene TRBV6-2 or TRBV6-3 combines with J gene TRBJ2-3, with 10 bases identical to TRBD2. After removal of 5 bases from V and 4 bases from J, the junction contained 12 bases not matched to a gene. This CDR3 region has 17 residues. CDR1 is MNHEY and CDR2 is SVGEGT in the germline V gene. The CDR3 loop is CASSNPPGAGGSDTQYF. The CDR3 coding sequence is TGTGCCAGCAGTAACCCTCCTGGAGCGGGGGGGTCAGATACGCAGTATTTT.

The chain is built from TRBV5-6 and TRBJ1-5, with 7 positions matching TRBD1. The germline gives CDR1 SGHDT, CDR2 YYEEEE. The junction had 2 bases not matched to a gene; V was cut back by 0 bases and J by 2 bases. The CDR3 consists of 15 residues. In DNA form, the CDR3 reads TGTGCCAGCAGCTTGGAAGGGGGCGGCAATCAGCCCCAGCATTTT. Protein: CASSLEGGGNQPQHF.

The V gene is TRBV18, the J gene TRBJ2-2, with unresolved D. Germline loops: CDR1 KGHSH, CDR2 LQKENI. Trimming left V 4 bases short and J 0 bases short, with 9 bases between. The CDR3 is 15 residues long. The CDR3 loop reads CASSLVLTNTGELFF. The DNA for the CDR3 is TGTGCCAGCTCACTCGTTCTAACGAACACCGGGGAGCTGTTTTTT.

This clone was counted once. The chain combines TRBV6-5 with TRBJ2-7; no clear D. The V gene lost 0 bases and the J gene lost 0 bases, with 12 bases spanning the gap. The CDR3 consists of 16 residues. Germline-derived CDR1 and CDR2 are MNHEY and SVGAGI. In DNA, the CDR3 is TGTGCCAGCAGTTACTCGCGCCCTCGGAGCTCCTACGAGCAGTACTTC. As protein: CASSYSRPRSSYEQYF.

This clone was counted a few times. The chain links TRBV5-1 to TRBJ2-3, with TRBD1 identical over 10 bases. The CDR3 runs to 16 residues. V shed 4 bases and J 3 bases; nucleotides not matched to a gene: 8. Germline V gene sequence: CDR1 SGHRS, CDR2 YFSETQ. This CDR3 is CASSDPTGGRTDTQYF. CDR3 nucleotide sequence: TGCGCCAGCAGCGACCCGACAGGGGGCAGGACAGATACGCAGTATTTT.

The genes are TRBV6-1 and TRBJ1-1; no reliable D call. Germline CDR1 and CDR2: MNHNS and SASEGT. This CDR3 has 15 amino acids. V shed 2 bases and J shed 2 bases, with 12 bases lying between them. CDR3 sequence reads: CASSELVGSNTEAFF. DNA of the CDR3: TGTGCCAGCAGTGAATTAGTTGGTTCCAACACTGAAGCTTTCTTT.

The J gene is TRBJ1-1, the V gene TRBV2; D unresolved. The germline V and J ends were trimmed by 6 bases and 1 base, with 15 bases remaining between them. CDR1 is SNHLY and CDR2 is FYNNEI in the germline V gene. This CDR3 region has 15 residues. CDR3 in amino acids: CASRRVWVTNTEAFF. The CDR3 DNA sequence: TGTGCCAGCAGGAGGGTATGGGTAACGAACACTGAAGCTTTCTTT.